This T cell receptor beta chain was sequenced for a study of T cell responses to AZD1222 COVID-19 vaccine. Findings of the study overall: Spike was spanned by vaccine-associated CD4 TCRs, with dominance at 160-218 and 743-854.

Assay used: immunoSEQ multiplex PCR; TCRdb lists only in-frame clones, some missing. The data contain roughly 200,000 clones, 85% to 95% of them singletons. The CDR3 spans 16 residues. Germline values: CDR1 SGHTA, CDR2 FQGNSA. Trimming removed 1 base at V and 4 bases at J, with 16 bases between. Remarks on this clone: Its antigen remains unknown.

V and J are TRBV7-2 and TRBJ1-2, with D possibly TRBD1 on 6 matching bases. The sample consisted of peripheral blood, taken 28 days after the second dose of the MenACWY control vaccine. This clonotype was sampled from an adult who received the MenACWY meningococcal vaccine as a control. CDR3 coding DNA: TGTGCCAGCAGCTTAGGGCCAGCAGGGGCTAGCTATGGCTACACCTTC. Translating it yields CASSLGPAGASYGYTF. Full variable domain (remainder filled in from reference TRBV7-2 and TRBJ1-2): GAGVSQSPSNKVTEKGKDVELRCDPISGHTALYWYRQSLGQGLEFLIYFQGNSAPDKSGLPSDRFSAERTGGSVSTLTIQRTQQEDSAVYLCASSLGPAGASYGYTFGSGTRLTVV.